The 25 T cell receptor beta chains listed next were all sequenced from one sample in a study of blood T cell repertoires in COVID-19. TCRdb's table, derived via immunoSEQ multiplex PCR, lists solely in-frame clones and lacks some. The data contain 400,000 or so clones, 80% to 90% of them singletons. Specimen: PBMCs or T cells enriched from blood (not recorded which). The receptor set was obtained from a young man who had recovered from COVID-19.

A single count supports this clone. The V and J genes are TRBV19 and TRBJ2-1; 7 nucleotides match TRBD2. The V and J ends lost 1 base and 15 bases, in that order; junction bases with no gene match: 15. There are 15 residues in the CDR3. Per germline, CDR1 LNHDA and CDR2 SQIVND (reference sequence). The CDR3 DNA reads TGTGCCAGTAGTATAGGGTTCGGAGGGAGGGCCGTTCCGTTCTTC. It specifies CASSIGFGGRAVPFF.

This rearrangement joins TRBV29-1 to TRBJ1-1; D is undetermined. The CDR3 contains 12 residues. The ends were cut back, 3 bases at V and 6 bases at J, with 11 bases in the middle. In germline, CDR1 is SQVTM, CDR2 ANQGSEA. The DNA of the CDR3 is TGCAGCGTTGATTTTGGTCAGGCTGAAGCTTTCTTT. It is translated as CSVDFGQAEAFF.

This chain links TRBV28 with TRBJ2-2; no clear D. The CDR3 sequence is 12 residues long. Trimming removed 6 bases at V and 4 bases at J, with 6 bases between. Looked up from germline, CDR1 is MDHEN and CDR2 is SYDVKM. The CDR3 DNA reads as TGTGCCAGCAGGAAACTCACCGGGGAGCTGTTTTTT. Translated: CASRKLTGELFF.

The rearrangement links TRBV5-4 to TRBJ2-5, with D possibly matching TRBD1 (6 bases). Trimming shortened V by 4 bases and J by 2 bases, and 18 bases separated the two germline ends. CDR3 length: 16 amino acids. CDR1 SGHNT and CDR2 YYREEE come from the germline V gene (reference sequence). CDR3 residues: CASSRRDTFLQETQYF. Written as DNA, the CDR3 is TGTGCCAGCAGCCGCCGGGACACCTTCCTACAAGAGACCCAGTACTTC.

This chain uses TRBV6-6 with TRBJ2-7; TRBD1 agrees at 9 bases. Looked up from germline, CDR1 is MNHNY and CDR2 is SVGAGI (reference sequence). The CDR3 totals 15 residues. V dropped 4 bases and J dropped 4; count of bases not matched to a gene: 8. This CDR3 is CASSFRTGDGYEQYF. The CDR3 DNA sequence: TGTGCCAGCAGTTTCCGGACAGGGGACGGGTACGAGCAGTACTTC.

V and J are TRBV5-1 and TRBJ1-6; D is uncertain. The germline V gene encodes CDR1 SGHRS and CDR2 YFSETQ. This CDR3 is built from 14 residues. V dropped 7 bases and J dropped 6 bases, with 14 bases sitting between them. In nucleotides, the CDR3 is TGCGCCAGCTCTTGGCAGGAAAGTAATTCACCCCTCCACTTT. Translating gives CASSWQESNSPLHF.

V is TRBV12-3 or TRBV12-4 and J is TRBJ1-2; D gene uncertain. The V end was cut by 2 bases, the J end by 6 bases, with 4 bases between. This CDR3 comprises 11 residues. The CDR3 here is CASSLINGYTF. The CDR3 DNA follows: TGTGCCAGCAGTTTAATAAATGGCTACACCTTC.

The chain is built from TRBV7-8 and TRBJ2-7; 7 bases match TRBD1. Germline-derived CDR1 and CDR2 are SGHVS and FQNEAQ. The J segment lost 2 bases and the V segment lost 5 bases, leaving 3 bases of the junction unmatched. The CDR3 has 13 residues. DNA of the CDR3: TGTGCCAGCAGCCGTCAGGGGGCCTACGAGCAGTACTTC. Translation gives CASSRQGAYEQYF.

The rearrangement joins TRBV7-9 to TRBJ1-2; no clear D. V lost 1 base, J lost 3 bases, and 9 bases lay in between. This CDR3 region has 14 residues. Germline V gives CDR1 SEHNR, CDR2 FQNEAQ (reference sequence). The CDR3 region has the DNA TGTGCCAGCAGCTTAGAGTCTACCTACTATGGCTACACCTTC. Encoded protein: CASSLESTYYGYTF.

The V gene is TRBV27, the J gene TRBJ1-1; D may be TRBD1 (5 bases). CDR3 size: 14 residues. The germline gives CDR1 MNHEY, CDR2 SMNVEV (reference sequence). The V end lost 8 bases, the J end lost 1 base, and 14 bases lay between the germline ends. The CDR3 DNA reads TGTGCCAGCTGGGGGGGACTGACGAACACTGAAGCTTTCTTT. It translates to CASWGGLTNTEAFF.

The chain joins TRBV7-2 to TRBJ1-5; D possibly corresponds to TRBD1 (6 bases). The CDR3 is 13 amino acids. The germline V gene has CDR1 SGHTA and CDR2 FQGNSA. The V gene lost 2 bases and the J gene lost 6 bases, with 8 bases spanning the gap. CDR3 residues: CASSLFRGQPQHF. The CDR3 DNA reads as TGTGCCAGCAGCTTATTCAGGGGTCAGCCCCAGCATTTT.

Only one count was recorded for this clone. CDR3 in amino acids: CASSLGWAGDTQYF. In nucleotides, the CDR3 is TGCGCCAGCAGCTTAGGATGGGCGGGAGATACGCAGTATTTT. This sequence joins TRBV5-1 and TRBJ2-3, with D perhaps TRBD2 (5 bases). V was clipped by 2 bases and J by 5 bases, with 12 bases between them. This CDR3 contains 14 residues. Germline V gene sequence: CDR1 SGHRS, CDR2 YFSETQ. Full variable domain (outside the CDR3, taken from reference TRBV5-1 and TRBJ2-3): KAGVTQTPRYLIKTRGQQVTLSCSPISGHRSVSWYQQTPGQGLQFLFEYFSETQRNKGNFPGRFSGRQFSNSRSEMNVSTLELGDSALYLCASSLGWAGDTQYFGPGTRLTVL.

The chain is built from TRBV11-2 and TRBJ2-7, with unresolved D. From germline, CDR1 is SGHAT and CDR2 FQNNGV. V dropped 5 bases and J dropped 6 bases, with 17 bases sitting between them. CDR3 length: 14 residues. The CDR3 sequence is CASSPRVVVSEQYF. The CDR3 coding sequence is TGTGCCAGCAGCCCTCGGGTGGTGGTGAGCGAGCAGTACTTC.

V usage is TRBV5-1 and J usage is TRBJ1-5, with TRBD1 matching over 8 bases. The V and J ends lost 4 bases and 3 bases, in that order; junction bases with no gene match: 6. CDR3 length: 15 residues. The V gene's germline CDR1 is SGHRS and CDR2 YFSETQ. CDR3 nucleotides: TGCGCCAGCAGCCCAGGACAGGGAGACAATCAGCCCCAGCATTTT. It encodes CASSPGQGDNQPQHF.

This chain links TRBV19 with TRBJ2-6; 10 bases line up with TRBD2. The CDR3 extends over 16 amino acids. Germline V CDR1 and CDR2: LNHDA, SQIVND (reference sequence). V shed 8 bases and J 0 bases; nucleotides not matched to a gene: 4. CDR3 residues: CASRTSGISGANVLTF. Here the CDR3 DNA reads TGTGCCAGTCGGACTAGCGGCATCTCTGGGGCCAACGTCCTGACTTTC.

V usage is TRBV4-1 and J usage is TRBJ2-7; D is unclear. Germline CDR1 is MGHRA and CDR2 is YSYEKL. The CDR3 runs to 15 residues. V shed 4 bases and J shed 0 bases, with 13 bases lying between them. The CDR3 DNA is TGCGCCAGCAGCCCGACTGATTTTAGCTCCTACGAGCAGTACTTC. It is translated as CASSPTDFSSYEQYF.

This chain joins TRBV10-3 and TRBJ2-2, with 9 bases matching TRBD2. The CDR3 is made up of 15 amino acids. Germline values: CDR1 ENHRY, CDR2 SYGVKD. V gave up 6 bases and J gave up 1 base; unmatched junction bases: 3. The CDR3 DNA reads as TGTGCCATCAGCCGACTAGCGGAGAACACCGGGGAGCTGTTTTTT. This translates into CAISRLAENTGELFF.

This chain uses TRBV28 with TRBJ2-7; 8 bases are shared with TRBD1. From germline, CDR1 is MDHEN and CDR2 SYDVKM. The CDR3 has 13 amino acids. Losses at the gene ends were 6 bases for V and 5 bases for J; bases not matched to a gene: 6. The CDR3 sequence is CASRTTGANEQYF. The DNA for the CDR3 is TGTGCCAGCAGGACGACAGGGGCCAACGAGCAGTACTTC.

The chain has TRBV7-6 and TRBJ2-7, with 11 bases matching TRBD1. The trim removed 5 bases at V and 2 bases at J, leaving 11 bases unmatched. The CDR3 consists of 17 residues. The germline CDR1 and CDR2 sequences are SGHVS and FNYEAQ. CDR3 nucleotide sequence: TGTGCCAGCAGCAAGGACAGGGGGCGCGTTCCCACCTACGAGCAGTACTTC. This gives the protein CASSKDRGRVPTYEQYF.

The chain is built from TRBV9 and TRBJ2-7; D might be TRBD1 (7 bases). The V and J ends lost 0 bases and 2 bases respectively, with 15 bases between them. CDR1 is SGDLS and CDR2 is YYNGEE in the germline V gene. This CDR3 contains 16 residues. CDR3 in DNA: TGTGCCAGCAGCGTAGGGTGGAGGGACAGACCCTACGAGCAGTACTTC. It yields the protein CASSVGWRDRPYEQYF.

The chain carries TRBV5-1 and TRBJ1-2; D may be TRBD1 (5 bases). This CDR3 is 15 amino acids long. Trimming pared 0 bases from V and 7 bases from J, leaving 16 bases between. Per germline, CDR1 SGHRS and CDR2 YFSETQ. The CDR3 loop is CASSLGGVGAPGYTF. The CDR3 DNA is TGCGCCAGCAGCTTGGGCGGCGTAGGGGCCCCTGGCTACACCTTC. Based on the CDR3 plus reference TRBV5-1 and TRBJ1-2, the full variable domain is KAGVTQTPRYLIKTRGQQVTLSCSPISGHRSVSWYQQTPGQGLQFLFEYFSETQRNKGNFPGRFSGRQFSNSRSEMNVSTLELGDSALYLCASSLGGVGAPGYTFGSGTRLTVV.

The table lists this clone with a count of one. This rearrangement joins TRBV5-1 to TRBJ1-2, with TRBD1 as a possible D gene (6 bases). The length of the CDR3 is 16 residues. V dropped 1 base and J dropped 4 bases, with 17 bases sitting between them. The germline V gene has CDR1 SGHRS and CDR2 YFSETQ. CDR3 in amino acids: CASSLLSGVGSYGYTF. The CDR3 DNA reads TGCGCCAGCAGCTTGTTGTCAGGGGTTGGTAGCTATGGCTACACCTTC.

The chain combines TRBV6-5 with TRBJ2-2, with no clear D. Germline V CDR1 and CDR2: MNHEY, SVGAGI. The length of the CDR3 is 12 residues. Trimming shortened V by 6 bases and J by 5 bases, and 7 bases separated the two germline ends. The DNA for the CDR3 is TGTGCCAGCAGCAGGATAACCGGGGAGCTGTTTTTT. Translating gives CASSRITGELFF.

V is TRBV5-1 and J is TRBJ1-4, with TRBD1 matching over 7 bases. There are 16 residues in the CDR3. V lost 4 bases to trimming and J lost 7 bases; unmatched junction nucleotides: 13. From germline, CDR1 is SGHRS and CDR2 YFSETQ. DNA of the CDR3: TGCGCCAGCAGCAACGCGACAGGGCTACGTGTTGAAAAACTGTTTTTT. It specifies CASSNATGLRVEKLFF.

The chain recombines TRBV6-5 with TRBJ2-6; D possibly corresponds to TRBD1 (5 bases). The V gene's germline CDR1 is MNHEY and CDR2 SVGAGI. The CDR3 has 16 amino acids. The V and J ends lost 4 bases and 2 bases respectively, with 12 bases between them. This CDR3 is CASSSTSRAGANVLTF. In DNA form, the CDR3 reads TGTGCCAGCAGTTCCACCTCCAGGGCTGGGGCCAACGTCCTGACTTTC.